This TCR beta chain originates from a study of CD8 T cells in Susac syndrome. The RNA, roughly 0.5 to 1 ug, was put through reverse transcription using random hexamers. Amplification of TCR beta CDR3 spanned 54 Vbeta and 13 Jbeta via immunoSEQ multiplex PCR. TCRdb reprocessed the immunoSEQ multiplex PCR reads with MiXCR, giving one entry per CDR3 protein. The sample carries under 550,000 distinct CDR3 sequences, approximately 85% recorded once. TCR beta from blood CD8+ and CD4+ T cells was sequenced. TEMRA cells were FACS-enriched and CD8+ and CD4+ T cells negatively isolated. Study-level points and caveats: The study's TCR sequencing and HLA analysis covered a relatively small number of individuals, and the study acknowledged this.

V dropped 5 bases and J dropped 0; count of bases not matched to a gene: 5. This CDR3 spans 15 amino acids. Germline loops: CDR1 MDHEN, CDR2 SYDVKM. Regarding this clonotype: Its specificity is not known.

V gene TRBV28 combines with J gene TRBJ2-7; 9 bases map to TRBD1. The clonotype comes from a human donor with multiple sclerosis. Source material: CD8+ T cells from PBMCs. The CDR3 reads CASSGRTGVSYEQYF. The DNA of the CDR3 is TGTGCCAGCAGTGGTCGGACAGGGGTCTCCTACGAGCAGTACTTC.